This entry lists 12 T cell receptor beta chains sequenced from one sample in a study of T-cell memory formation after mild COVID-19. TCRdb recomputed calls from the 5' RACE reads with MiXCR, one row per CDR3 protein. The sample contains tens of thousands of distinct CDR3 sequences, 11% to 15% of which appear only once. Sequenced input: PBMCs or a T cell subset sorted from them (not recorded which). Receptors originate from an adult woman who had mild COVID-19 (a few samples of this study predate the infection). Cell type and time point are not known.

This clonotype was found a few times. The rearrangement uses TRBV6-1 and TRBJ2-5; possibly TRBD2 for D (5 bases). The CDR3 is 17 residues long. Germline CDR1 MNHNS, CDR2 SASEGT. V lost 6 bases and J 0 bases, leaving 20 bases between the germline ends. The CDR3 DNA reads TGTGCCAGCAGCAAGTACTTCCAGGACGGGGACCAAGAGACCCAGTACTTC. Encoded protein: CASSKYFQDGDQETQYF.

The chain combines TRBV5-6 with TRBJ2-7; tentative D call: TRBD2 (5 bases). V was pared by 2 bases and J by 2 bases, with 11 bases between. Germline V gives CDR1 SGHDT, CDR2 YYEEEE. The CDR3 is made up of 14 amino acids. The CDR3 spells CASSFRLAAYEQYF. The CDR3 DNA reads TGTGCCAGCAGCTTCAGGCTAGCCGCCTACGAGCAGTACTTC.

This chain uses TRBV20-1 with TRBJ1-1; D gene unclear. V lost 3 bases and J lost 4, with 3 bases in between. The germline gives CDR1 DFQATT, CDR2 SNEGSKA (reference sequence). This CDR3 spans 10 amino acids. The CDR3 sequence is CSASSTEAFF. CDR3 nucleotide sequence: TGCAGTGCTAGTTCCACTGAAGCTTTCTTT.

The J gene is TRBJ2-1, the V gene TRBV7-8; 7 bases line up with TRBD1. CDR1 SGHVS and CDR2 FQNEAQ come from the germline V gene. V lost 1 base, J lost 8 bases, and 8 bases stayed unmatched. This CDR3 comprises 15 residues. Written as DNA, the CDR3 is TGTGCCAGCAGCTTAGTACAGGGGCAAAGAGATGAGCAGTTCTTC. It specifies CASSLVQGQRDEQFF.

The CDR3 protein is CASSWGGEQYF. The CDR3 DNA reads TGTGCCAGCAGTTGGGGAGGGGAGCAGTACTTC. V is TRBV28 and J is TRBJ2-7; TRBD2 matches at 7 bases. The germline CDR1 and CDR2 sequences are MDHEN and SYDVKM. With V trimmed by 4 bases and J by 7 bases, 1 base remained unmatched. The CDR3 has 11 amino acids.

This clonotype was seen a handful of times. The chain is built from TRBV2 and TRBJ2-1; D may correspond to TRBD1 or TRBD2 (6 bases each). The CDR3 sequence is 16 residues long. Trimming pared 3 bases from V and 4 bases from J, leaving 16 bases between. Germline lookup yields CDR1 SNHLY and CDR2 FYNNEI. The CDR3 DNA follows: TGTGCCAGCAGTGAGTGGGGGGCCCAACTATACAATGAGCAGTTCTTC. Translated: CASSEWGAQLYNEQFF.

CDR3 loop: CASSIALAGGLNEQFF. CDR3 nucleotides: TGTGCCAGCAGCATTGCACTAGCGGGGGGGCTCAATGAGCAGTTCTTC. The J gene is TRBJ2-1, the V gene TRBV13; 13 positions match TRBD2. V trimming: 5 bases; J trimming: 6 bases; junction bases outside the gene matches: 7. CDR3 size: 16 residues. CDR1 and CDR2 (germline): PRHDT, FYEKMQ (reference sequence).

This rearrangement joins TRBV7-2 to TRBJ2-3; D may match TRBD1 or TRBD2 (5 bases each). CDR3 size: 13 residues. Germline V gene lookup returns CDR1 SGHTA and CDR2 FQGNSA. V was clipped by 4 bases and J by 3 bases, with 8 bases between them. CDR3: CASSWDGTDTQYF. The DNA of the CDR3 is TGTGCCAGCAGCTGGGACGGTACAGATACGCAGTATTTT.

A few counts support this clonotype. V gene TRBV5-1 combines with J gene TRBJ2-1; D is unclear. CDR1 SGHRS and CDR2 YFSETQ come from the germline V gene. CDR3 length: 13 residues. V was trimmed by 0 bases and J by 6 bases, leaving 7 bases between them. The CDR3: CASSLDWGNEQFF. CDR3 coding DNA: TGCGCCAGCAGCTTGGATTGGGGCAATGAGCAGTTCTTC.

The genes are TRBV29-1 and TRBJ2-7; TRBD2 aligns across 7 bases. Per the germline V gene, CDR1 is SQVTM and CDR2 is ANQGSEA. V shed 1 base and J 5 bases; nucleotides not matched to a gene: 5. There are 13 residues in the CDR3. The CDR3 loop is CSVEVAGIHEQYF. CDR3 in DNA: TGCAGCGTTGAAGTAGCGGGCATTCACGAGCAGTACTTC.

There are a few counts of this clonotype. This rearrangement joins TRBV9 to TRBJ2-3; tentatively, D is TRBD1 (5 bases). V dropped 5 bases and J dropped 0 bases, with 13 bases sitting between them. CDR3 length equals 15 residues. Germline loops: CDR1 SGDLS, CDR2 YYNGEE. CDR3 sequence reads: CASSEQATSTDTQYF. DNA of the CDR3: TGTGCCAGCAGTGAACAGGCGACTAGCACAGATACGCAGTATTTT.

The gene calls are TRBV29-1 and TRBJ2-3; D unresolved. CDR3 length: 12 amino acids. Germline V CDR1 and CDR2: SQVTM, ANQGSEA. V shed 1 base and J shed 6 bases, with 8 bases lying between them. CDR3: CSVEVRVDTQYF. The CDR3 nucleotides read TGCAGCGTTGAAGTTCGTGTGGATACGCAGTATTTT.